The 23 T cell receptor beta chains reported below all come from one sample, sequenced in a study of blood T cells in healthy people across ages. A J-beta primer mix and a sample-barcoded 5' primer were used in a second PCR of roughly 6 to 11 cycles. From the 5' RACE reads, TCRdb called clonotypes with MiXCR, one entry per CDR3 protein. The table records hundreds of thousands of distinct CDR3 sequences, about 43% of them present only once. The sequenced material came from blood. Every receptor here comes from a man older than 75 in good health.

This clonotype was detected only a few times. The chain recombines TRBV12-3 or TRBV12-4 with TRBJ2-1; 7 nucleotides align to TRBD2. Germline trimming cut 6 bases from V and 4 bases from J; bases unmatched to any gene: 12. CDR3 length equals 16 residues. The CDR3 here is CASSRAMGGVYNEQFF. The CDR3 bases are TGTGCCAGCAGCCGGGCGATGGGGGGGGTGTACAATGAGCAGTTCTTC.

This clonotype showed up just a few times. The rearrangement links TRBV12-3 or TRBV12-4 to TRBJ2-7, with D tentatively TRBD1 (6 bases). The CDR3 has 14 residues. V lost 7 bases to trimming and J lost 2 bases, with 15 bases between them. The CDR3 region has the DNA TGTGCCAGCACCCACCGAGGGGACACCTACGAGCAGTACTTC. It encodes CASTHRGDTYEQYF.

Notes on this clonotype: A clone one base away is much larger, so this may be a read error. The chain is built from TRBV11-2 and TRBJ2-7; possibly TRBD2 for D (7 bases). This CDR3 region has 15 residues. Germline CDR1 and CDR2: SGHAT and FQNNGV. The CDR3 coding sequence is TGTGCCGGCAGCTTAGATCAGGGGAGGGTCTACGAGCAGTACTTC. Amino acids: CAGSLDQGRVYEQYF.

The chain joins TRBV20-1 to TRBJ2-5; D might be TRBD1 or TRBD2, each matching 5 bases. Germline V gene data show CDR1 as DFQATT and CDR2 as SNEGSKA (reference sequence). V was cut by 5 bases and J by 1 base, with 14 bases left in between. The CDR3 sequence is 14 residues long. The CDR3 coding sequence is TGCAGTGCTGGGGGTCGGGTCATCCAAGAGACCCAGTACTTC. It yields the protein CSAGGRVIQETQYF.

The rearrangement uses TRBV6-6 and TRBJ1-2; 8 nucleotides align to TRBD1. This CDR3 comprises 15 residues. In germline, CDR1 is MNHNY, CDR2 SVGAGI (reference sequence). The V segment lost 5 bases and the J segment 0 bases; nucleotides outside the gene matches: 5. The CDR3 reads CASSDQGASNYGYTF. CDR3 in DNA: TGTGCCAGCAGTGACCAGGGGGCATCTAACTATGGCTACACCTTC.

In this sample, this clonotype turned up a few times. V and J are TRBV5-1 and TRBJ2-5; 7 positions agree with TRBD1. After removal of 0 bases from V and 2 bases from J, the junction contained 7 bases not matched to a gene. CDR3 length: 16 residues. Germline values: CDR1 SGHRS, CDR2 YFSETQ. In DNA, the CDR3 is TGCGCCAGCAGCTTGGCGCCGACAGGGCAACAAGAGACCCAGTACTTC. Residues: CASSLAPTGQQETQYF.

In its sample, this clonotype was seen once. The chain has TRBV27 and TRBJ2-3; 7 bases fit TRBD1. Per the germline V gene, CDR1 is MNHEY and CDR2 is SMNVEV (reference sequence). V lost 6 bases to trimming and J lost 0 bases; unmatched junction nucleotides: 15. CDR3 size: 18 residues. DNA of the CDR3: TGTGCCAGCAGACTGTCACTTACCGGGACAGCAAGCACAGATACGCAGTATTTT. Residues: CASRLSLTGTASTDTQYF.

The CDR3 sequence is CASSQTRGGEQYF. CDR3 coding DNA: TGTGCCAGCAGCCAAACCAGAGGAGGCGAGCAGTACTTC. The J gene is TRBJ2-4, the V gene TRBV14; possible D gene TRBD2, 5 bases. The J call may be wrong; the DNA end is better matched by TRBJ2-7. Germline assignment: CDR1 SGHDN and CDR2 FVKESK. The CDR3 length is 13 residues.

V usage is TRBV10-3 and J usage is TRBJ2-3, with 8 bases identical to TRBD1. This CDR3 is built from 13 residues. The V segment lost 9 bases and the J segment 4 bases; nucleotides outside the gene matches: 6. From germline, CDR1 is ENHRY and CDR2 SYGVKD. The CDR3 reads CAMAGQVADTQYF. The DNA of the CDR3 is TGTGCCATGGCGGGACAGGTAGCAGATACGCAGTATTTT.

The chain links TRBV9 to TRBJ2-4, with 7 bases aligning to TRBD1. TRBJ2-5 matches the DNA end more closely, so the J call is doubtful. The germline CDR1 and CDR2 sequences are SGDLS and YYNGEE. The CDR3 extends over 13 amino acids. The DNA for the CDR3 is TGTGTCAACAAGACAGGGCATAAAGAGACCCAGTACTTC. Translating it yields CVNKTGHKETQYF.

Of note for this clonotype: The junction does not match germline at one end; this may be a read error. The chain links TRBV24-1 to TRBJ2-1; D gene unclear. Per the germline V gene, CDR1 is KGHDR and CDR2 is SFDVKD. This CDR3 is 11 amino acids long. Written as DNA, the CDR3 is TGTGCCACCAGTGATTTGTATGAGCGGTTCTTC. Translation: CATSDLYERFF.

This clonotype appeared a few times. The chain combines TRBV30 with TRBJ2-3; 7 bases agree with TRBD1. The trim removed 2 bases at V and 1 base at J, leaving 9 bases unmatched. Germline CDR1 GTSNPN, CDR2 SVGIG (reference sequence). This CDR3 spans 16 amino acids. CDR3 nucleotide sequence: TGTGCCTGGAGTCCCTGGACAGGAGTAGGCACAGATACGCAGTATTTT. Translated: CAWSPWTGVGTDTQYF. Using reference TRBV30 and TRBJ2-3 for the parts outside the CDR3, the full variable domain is SQTIHQWPATLVQPVGSPLSLECTVEGTSNPNLYWYRQAAGRGLQLLFYSVGIGQISSEVPQNLSASRPQDRQFILSSKKLLLSDSGFYLCAWSPWTGVGTDTQYFGPGTRLTVL.

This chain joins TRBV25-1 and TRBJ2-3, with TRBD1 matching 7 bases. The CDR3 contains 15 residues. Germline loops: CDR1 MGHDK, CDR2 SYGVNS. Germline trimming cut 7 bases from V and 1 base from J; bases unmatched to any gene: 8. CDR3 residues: CASMSSRGRTDTQYF. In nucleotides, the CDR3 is TGTGCCAGCATGTCTAGTAGGGGGCGCACAGATACGCAGTATTTT.

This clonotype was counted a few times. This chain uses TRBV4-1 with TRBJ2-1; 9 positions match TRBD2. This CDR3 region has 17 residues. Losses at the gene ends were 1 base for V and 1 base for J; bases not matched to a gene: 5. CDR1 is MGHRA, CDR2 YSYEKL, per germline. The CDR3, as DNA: TGCGCCAGCAGCCAAGGAGAAGCGGGAGGTTCCTACAATGAGCAGTTCTTC. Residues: CASSQGEAGGSYNEQFF.

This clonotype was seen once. In DNA form, the CDR3 reads TGCGCCAGCAGCCCCGGCGGACTAGCGGGGGCCTACAATGAGCAGTTCTTC. This sequence encodes CASSPGGLAGAYNEQFF. The chain recombines TRBV5-1 with TRBJ2-1, with 13 bases identical to TRBD2. The CDR3 has 17 amino acids. V was clipped by 4 bases and J by 2 bases; unmatched bases: 6. Germline V lookup: CDR1 SGHRS, CDR2 YFSETQ.

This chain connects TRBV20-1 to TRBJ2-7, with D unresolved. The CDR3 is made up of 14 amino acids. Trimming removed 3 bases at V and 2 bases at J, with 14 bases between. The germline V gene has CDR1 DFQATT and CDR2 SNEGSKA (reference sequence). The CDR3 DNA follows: TGCAGTGCTAGTCCGTCTAGTAGGACCTACGAGCAGTACTTC. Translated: CSASPSSRTYEQYF.

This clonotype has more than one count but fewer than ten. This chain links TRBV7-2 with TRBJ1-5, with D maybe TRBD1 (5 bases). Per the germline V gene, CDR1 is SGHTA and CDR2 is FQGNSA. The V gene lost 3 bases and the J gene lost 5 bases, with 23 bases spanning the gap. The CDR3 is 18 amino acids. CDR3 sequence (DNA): TGTGCCAGCAGCTTTAAGTGGGGTTCCGGGGGGGGACATCAGCCCCAGCATTTT. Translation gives CASSFKWGSGGGHQPQHF. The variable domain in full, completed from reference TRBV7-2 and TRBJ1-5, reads GAGVSQSPSNKVTEKGKDVELRCDPISGHTALYWYRQSLGQGLEFLIYFQGNSAPDKSGLPSDRFSAERTGGSVSTLTIQRTQQEDSAVYLCASSFKWGSGGGHQPQHFGDGTRLSIL.

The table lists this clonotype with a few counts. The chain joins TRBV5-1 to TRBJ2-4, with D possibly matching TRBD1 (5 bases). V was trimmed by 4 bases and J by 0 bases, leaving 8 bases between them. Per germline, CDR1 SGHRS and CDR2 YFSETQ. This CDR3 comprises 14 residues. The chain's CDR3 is CASSPTEAKNIQYF. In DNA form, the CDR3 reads TGCGCCAGCAGCCCGACAGAAGCCAAAAACATTCAGTACTTC.

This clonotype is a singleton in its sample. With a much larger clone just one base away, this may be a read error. The CDR3 spells CASRLGPRGETQYF. The CDR3 DNA reads TGTGCCAGCCGCTTGGGCCCCAGGGGGGAGACCCAGTACTTC. This chain uses TRBV5-5 with TRBJ2-5; 7 bases map to TRBD1. Per germline, CDR1 SGHKS and CDR2 YYEKEE (reference sequence). The CDR3 has 14 amino acids.

The DNA of the CDR3 is TGCGCCAGCAGCTTGTCAACAACCGTTCAAGGCGAGCAGTACTTC. Protein product: CASSLSTTVQGEQYF. The V and J genes are TRBV5-1 and TRBJ2-7; D remains unclear. CDR1 is SGHRS and CDR2 is YFSETQ in the germline V gene. This CDR3 has 15 amino acids. With 1 base removed from V and 6 bases from J, the gap between germline ends came to 17 bases.

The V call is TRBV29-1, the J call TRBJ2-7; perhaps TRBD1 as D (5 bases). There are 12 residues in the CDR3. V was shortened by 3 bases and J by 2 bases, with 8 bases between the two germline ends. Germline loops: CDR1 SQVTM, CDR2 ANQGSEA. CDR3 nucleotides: TGCAGCGTTGACGACAGTGCCTACGAGCAGTACTTC. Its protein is CSVDDSAYEQYF.

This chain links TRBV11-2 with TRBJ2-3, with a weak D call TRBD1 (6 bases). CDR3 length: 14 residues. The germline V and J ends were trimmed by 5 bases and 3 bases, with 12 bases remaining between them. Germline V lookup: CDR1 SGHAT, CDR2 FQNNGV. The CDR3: CASSPDRRTDTQYF. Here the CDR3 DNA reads TGTGCCAGCAGCCCCGACAGGAGGACAGATACGCAGTATTTT.

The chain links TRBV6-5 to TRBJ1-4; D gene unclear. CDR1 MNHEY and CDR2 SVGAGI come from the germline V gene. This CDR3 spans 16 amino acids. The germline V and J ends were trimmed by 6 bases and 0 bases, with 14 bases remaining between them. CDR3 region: CASSPSPVATNEKLFF. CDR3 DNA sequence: TGTGCCAGCAGCCCTAGTCCCGTTGCAACTAATGAAAAACTGTTTTTT.